This entry features one T cell receptor beta chain sequence. The target of this receptor is not known. Base qualities are not provided; no much larger clone lies one nucleotide away. This entry belongs to a study of early stage breast cancer tumors (dated by TCRdb to about 2017). Regarding the study in general: Of the approximately 15 invasive breast tumors, about a dozen were found to be estrogen receptor-positive, progesterone receptor-positive and HER2-negative. About 65% of the 12 ER+/PR+/HER2- tumors were invasive ductal carcinomas, while the other four were invasive lobular carcinomas. The average read coverage per sample was about 10-fold. The samples as a whole yielded 2 million to 3 million detected templates, corresponding to approximately 990,000 unique clonotypes.

The study profiled bulk TCR beta-chain repertoires in matched peripheral blood, tumor and adjacent normal breast tissue taken from around 15 patients with early-stage breast cancer. Before surgery, roughly 5-10 mL of whole blood was collected in EDTA tubes and processed within 2 hours. Peripheral blood mononuclear cells were isolated by Ficoll-Paque centrifugation in SepMate-50 tubes. PBMCs were cryopreserved in around 90% FBS with about 10% DMSO in aliquots of roughly 1.8 to 4.5 million cells and stored in liquid nitrogen. Genomic DNA was extracted with the Qiagen AllPrep DNA/RNA Mini kit. Each sample was amplified as two independent genomic DNA replicates: roughly 0.5 ug for blood and approximately 1.5 ug for tumor or normal breast. TCRB sequencing of genomic DNA was carried out with the ImmunoSeq Intro kit according to the manufacturer's instructions. Multiplex PCR was run for around 28 cycles using proprietary primers and spike-in control sequences for absolute quantification. Single-end 150-bp reads were used to sequence an 87-bp fragment spanning the CDR3 plus the flanking V and J genes. Each lane of an Illumina MiSeq running version 3.0 chemistry carried seven multiplexed samples, with two replicates apiece. In the source study's methods: Raw data were processed with the vendor's proprietary pipeline, and both replicates were merged into a single result per sample. Clonotypes were defined as productive rearrangements sharing the V-gene family, CDR3 amino acid sequence and J-gene segment. Clonality was computed as 1 minus the normalized Shannon entropy (Pielou evenness) of TCRB abundances. T cell density was estimated by dividing total templates by the number of input cells inferred from the DNA input amount. Recon, run with its default parameters, was used to estimate overall repertoire diversity and clonality. Tumor-enriched clonotypes were defined as having over 0.1% abundance in tumor and at least 32-fold higher abundance than in normal breast. Here the immuneACCESS table is served through TCRdb, limited to in-frame sequences with V and J called. Missing clones are a known gap in these copies; in checked studies unresolved V genes cover under half, and the rest lacks a known reason. V, J and clone size derive from that table, while D and trimming were established from the DNA sequence. In all, the sample holds around 53,000 clones, and under 95% of those were seen once. Roughly 5% of the sample belongs to the ten largest clones.

The germline V gene encodes CDR1 SGHAT and CDR2 FQDESV (reference sequence). V is cut back by 4 bases and J by 4 bases, with 4 bases in the junction unmatched. The CDR3 goes from the cysteine to the phenylalanine over 15 residues. The retained sequence is limited to the CDR3, 45 bases, with the frame set at the first base. Findings and caveats that apply to the study as a whole: Compared with adjacent normal breast tissue, tumors had about 2.5-fold higher T cell density and higher clonality. Bulk genomic DNA sequencing of unsorted cells missed chain pairing and functional markers such as CD4, CD8 and FOXP3. Because the cohort was small, a breakdown by tumor subtype could not be done. Repertoires from blood and normal breast were more alike than repertoires from blood and tumor, and in about 85% of the 16 patients, comparing each tissue with blood separated tumor from normal. Enriched TCRB sequences shared across patients were mostly commonly generated sequences, unlikely to play an important role in the tumor microenvironment.

The specimen sequenced was blood. Recombination connected TRBV11-1 to TRBJ2-2; the central 9 bases match TRBD1. The sequence was collected from an older person with breast cancer. The CDR3 corresponds to CASSSGTGFTGELFF. The nucleotide sequence is given as TGTGCCAGCAGCTCCGGGACAGGGTTCACCGGGGAGCTGTTTTTT.